Below, 25 T cell receptor beta chains from the same sample are listed, as sequenced in a study of beta chain features in type 1 diabetes. cDNA synthesis used the whole RNA isolate, giving expressed TCRB sequences. Using immunoSEQ multiplex PCR, the repertoire was profiled, and TCRdb retains in-frame clones only, with some absent. This repertoire shows 350,000 or so clones, around 19% found once; its top ten account for 0.044%. The sample comprised naive CD4+ T cells from blood. The receptors derive from a woman aged 18-35 years in good health.

V usage is TRBV6-5 and J usage is TRBJ1-1, with D possibly TRBD1 on 6 matching bases. This CDR3 is built from 15 residues. CDR1 and CDR2 (germline): MNHEY, SVGAGI. The V and J ends lost 6 bases and 1 base respectively, with 15 bases between them. The DNA of the CDR3 is TGTGCCAGCAGCCCGCTCGACAGGAGGAACACTGAAGCTTTCTTT. This gives the protein CASSPLDRRNTEAFF.

The chain joins TRBV5-1 to TRBJ2-5; D perhaps matches TRBD2 (6 bases). In germline, CDR1 is SGHRS, CDR2 YFSETQ. The CDR3 runs to 11 residues. V dropped 4 bases and J dropped 5 bases, with 6 bases sitting between them. The CDR3: CASSGGETQYF. In DNA, the CDR3 is TGCGCCAGCAGCGGAGGGGAGACCCAGTACTTC.

J is TRBJ2-6 and V is TRBV11-1; D unresolved. CDR3 length: 14 residues. CDR1 is SGHAT, CDR2 FQDESV, per germline (reference sequence). V shed 5 bases and J shed 0 bases, with 5 bases lying between them. CDR3 residues: CASSPGSGANVLTF. The CDR3 DNA is TGTGCCAGCAGCCCAGGCTCTGGGGCCAACGTCCTGACTTTC.

The chain joins TRBV9 to TRBJ2-5, with D perhaps matching TRBD1 (6 bases). Trimming left V 0 bases short and J 5 bases short, with 14 bases between. The CDR3 length is 15 residues. From germline, CDR1 is SGDLS and CDR2 YYNGEE. For the CDR3, the DNA is TGTGCCAGCAGCGTAGAGGGGGACGGCCGGGAGACCCAGTACTTC. Amino acid sequence: CASSVEGDGRETQYF. The whole variable domain, remainder taken from reference TRBV9 and TRBJ2-5, is DSGVTQTPKHLITATGQRVTLRCSPRSGDLSVYWYQQSLDQGLQFLIQYYNGEERAKGNILERFSAQQFPDLHSELNLSSLELGDSALYFCASSVEGDGRETQYFGPGTRLLVL.

This clone was recorded a few times. The chain combines TRBV30 with TRBJ2-2; weak D call: TRBD2 (6 bases). Trimming removed 5 bases at V and 4 bases at J, with 11 bases between. Looked up from germline, CDR1 is GTSNPN and CDR2 is SVGIG (reference sequence). The CDR3 spans 13 residues. The CDR3 sequence: CAWSGTSTGELFF. The CDR3 nucleotides are TGTGCCTGGTCCGGGACTTCCACCGGGGAGCTGTTTTTT. Variable domain in full (rest from reference TRBV30 and TRBJ2-2): SQTIHQWPATLVQPVGSPLSLECTVEGTSNPNLYWYRQAAGRGLQLLFYSVGIGQISSEVPQNLSASRPQDRQFILSSKKLLLSDSGFYLCAWSGTSTGELFFGEGSRLTVL.

CDR3 residues: CAWSGTGQNTEAFF. The CDR3 DNA follows: TGTGCCTGGAGTGGGACAGGACAAAACACTGAAGCTTTCTTT. V usage is TRBV30 and J usage is TRBJ1-1, with 7 bases matching TRBD1. There are 14 residues in the CDR3. After removal of 1 base from V and 2 bases from J, the junction contained 4 bases not matched to a gene. The V gene's germline CDR1 is GTSNPN and CDR2 SVGIG (reference sequence).

This clone was seen a handful of times. The chain recombines TRBV6-6 with TRBJ2-3; D gene ambiguous. Trimming took 1 base from V and 4 from J, leaving 6 bases between them. Per the germline V gene, CDR1 is MNHNY and CDR2 is SVGAGI (reference sequence). This CDR3 is built from 13 residues. The DNA of the CDR3 is TGTGCCAGCAGTTACTTCAGATCAGATACGCAGTATTTT. Protein sequence: CASSYFRSDTQYF.

This clone was counted a few times. Other DNA sequences in the same sample also yield this CDR3. CDR3 sequence (DNA): TGTGCCAGCTCACGAGGGGAGGATCAGCCCCAGCATTTT. It codes for CASSRGEDQPQHF. The rearrangement joins TRBV18 to TRBJ1-5, with a weak D call TRBD1 (5 bases). CDR1 is KGHSH, CDR2 LQKENI, per germline. Trimming removed 4 bases at V and 5 bases at J, with 9 bases between. This CDR3 comprises 13 residues. Full variable domain (rest looked up from reference TRBV18 and TRBJ1-5): NAGVMQNPRHLVRRRGQEARLRCSPMKGHSHVYWYRQLPEEGLKFMVYLQKENIIDESGMPKERFSAEFPKEGPSILRIQQVVRGDSAAYFCASSRGEDQPQHFGDGTRLSIL.

The V gene is TRBV5-1, the J gene TRBJ1-2, with a weak D call TRBD1 (6 bases). Trimming stripped 4 bases from V and 4 bases from J, with 11 bases between. The CDR3 consists of 13 residues. Germline V gene sequence: CDR1 SGHRS, CDR2 YFSETQ. The CDR3 DNA reads as TGCGCCAGCAGCCGGGACACCGGCTATGGCTACACCTTC. Protein: CASSRDTGYGYTF.

The sample holds a few counts of this clone. The rearrangement uses TRBV5-1 and TRBJ1-3, with D possibly matching TRBD1 (5 bases). The V gene lost 0 bases and the J gene lost 4 bases, with 5 bases spanning the gap. CDR3 length: 13 amino acids. Germline-derived CDR1 and CDR2 are SGHRS and YFSETQ. Written as DNA, the CDR3 is TGCGCCAGCAGCTTGGGACAGGGAAACACCATATATTTT. Translated: CASSLGQGNTIYF.

The sample holds a few counts of this clone. The genes are TRBV18 and TRBJ2-1, with 8 nucleotides matching TRBD1. Germline V lookup: CDR1 KGHSH, CDR2 LQKENI. The CDR3 consists of 16 residues. J gave up 9 bases and V 5 bases, and 15 bases lay outside the gene matches. CDR3 in amino acids: CASSARQGSIVGEQFF. The CDR3 DNA sequence: TGTGCCAGCTCAGCTCGACAGGGGAGCATAGTAGGTGAGCAGTTCTTC.

The chain links TRBV30 to TRBJ2-6; weak D call: TRBD1 (7 bases). The CDR3 contains 18 residues. Trimming removed 0 bases from V and 1 base from J, with 16 bases in between. The germline V gene has CDR1 GTSNPN and CDR2 SVGIG (reference sequence). The CDR3 loop is CAWSVPEGARSGANVLTF. CDR3 DNA: TGTGCCTGGAGTGTACCGGAGGGGGCAAGGTCTGGGGCCAACGTCCTGACTTTC.

This clone was seen more than once but under ten times. This chain uses TRBV11-2 with TRBJ1-5; TRBD1 might be the D (6 bases). Trimming stripped 5 bases from V and 0 bases from J, with 11 bases between. From germline, CDR1 is SGHAT and CDR2 FQNNGV. The CDR3 loop spans 15 amino acids. CDR3 sequence reads: CASSQTGNSNQPQHF. Written as DNA, the CDR3 is TGTGCCAGCAGCCAGACAGGTAATAGCAATCAGCCCCAGCATTTT.

There are a few counts of this clone. V and J are TRBV5-1 and TRBJ2-3, with 12 bases that match TRBD2. J gave up 4 bases and V 4 bases, and 7 bases lay outside the gene matches. Germline V CDR1 and CDR2: SGHRS, YFSETQ. This CDR3 is built from 16 residues. The CDR3 DNA follows: TGCGCCAGCAGCCCCCCGAGACTAGCGGGGGCAGATACGCAGTATTTT. Protein: CASSPPRLAGADTQYF.

This clone occurred a few times. The chain carries TRBV15 and TRBJ2-1, with D possibly being TRBD1 (7 bases). The germline gives CDR1 LNHNV, CDR2 YYDKDF (reference sequence). This CDR3 comprises 15 residues. Deletions cut 3 bases from V and 9 bases from J, with 18 bases between. The CDR3 protein is CATSRRPRGATEQFF. In DNA, the CDR3 is TGTGCCACCAGCAGGAGGCCCAGGGGGGCCACTGAGCAGTTCTTC.

This clone was counted a few times. The chain recombines TRBV9 with TRBJ2-3, with D maybe TRBD1 (5 bases). Trimming stripped 3 bases from V and 9 bases from J, with 17 bases between. This CDR3 spans 14 amino acids. CDR1 and CDR2 from the germline V gene are SGDLS and YYNGEE. CDR3 DNA: TGTGCCAGCAGCGGACAGAAGGCGGTCGGAACGCAGTATTTT. The encoded protein is CASSGQKAVGTQYF.

V and J are TRBV29-1 and TRBJ2-1, with a tentative D call TRBD1 (5 bases). The length of the CDR3 is 13 residues. The V end lost 6 bases, the J end lost 7 bases, and 16 bases lay between the germline ends. The V gene's germline CDR1 is SQVTM and CDR2 ANQGSEA. The CDR3 DNA is TGCAGCGTCAGACAGACACTACAAAATGAGCAGTTCTTC. This gives the protein CSVRQTLQNEQFF.

A few counts support this clone. The chain has TRBV5-1 and TRBJ2-1; TRBD2 matches 10 bases. From germline, CDR1 is SGHRS and CDR2 YFSETQ. This CDR3 has 13 amino acids. V shed 8 bases, J shed 4 bases, and the junction held 3 bases outside the gene matches. The CDR3 DNA reads TGCGCCAGTCGGACTAGCGGTTACAATGAGCAGTTCTTC. Amino acids: CASRTSGYNEQFF.

The chain recombines TRBV7-2 with TRBJ2-7; D remains ambiguous. CDR1 SGHTA and CDR2 FQGNSA come from the germline V gene. Trimming took off 4 bases at V and 6 bases at J, with 13 bases between the two ends. CDR3 length: 13 residues. The CDR3 DNA sequence: TGTGCCAGCAGCTCTTCCTCGCGATTCGAGCAGTACTTC. Amino acid sequence: CASSSSSRFEQYF.

This clone was seen more than once but under ten times. V usage is TRBV5-1 and J usage is TRBJ2-5, with TRBD2 matching over 8 bases. With 0 bases clipped from V and 2 bases from J, the junction kept 3 bases outside the gene matches. Germline V gene sequence: CDR1 SGHRS, CDR2 YFSETQ. The CDR3 is 15 residues long. The CDR3 sequence: CASSLDASGQETQYF. The CDR3 region has the DNA TGCGCCAGCAGCTTGGATGCTAGCGGGCAAGAGACCCAGTACTTC. Full variable domain (rest looked up from reference TRBV5-1 and TRBJ2-5): KAGVTQTPRYLIKTRGQQVTLSCSPISGHRSVSWYQQTPGQGLQFLFEYFSETQRNKGNFPGRFSGRQFSNSRSEMNVSTLELGDSALYLCASSLDASGQETQYFGPGTRLLVL.

In its sample, this clone was seen a few times. The rearrangement uses TRBV29-1 and TRBJ2-7, with 8 bases lining up with TRBD1. V lost 4 bases to trimming and J lost 3 bases; unmatched junction nucleotides: 14. The CDR3 totals 16 residues. Germline CDR1 reads SQVTM; CDR2 reads ANQGSEA. The CDR3 DNA follows: TGCAGCGTTGCTCGCCTCCGGGACAGGCTAAACTACGAGCAGTACTTC. Translation: CSVARLRDRLNYEQYF.

This clone has a handful of counts. The chain is built from TRBV30 and TRBJ2-2, with TRBD1 identical over 9 bases. This CDR3 contains 17 residues. CDR1 and CDR2 from the germline V gene are GTSNPN and SVGIG (reference sequence). V lost 1 base to trimming and J lost 3 bases; unmatched junction nucleotides: 9. The CDR3 nucleotides are TGTGCCTGGAGTGAGATGGACAGGGGTCGCCACACCGGGGAGCTGTTTTTT. Amino acid sequence: CAWSEMDRGRHTGELFF.

The chain is built from TRBV9 and TRBJ2-3; 8 nucleotides agree with TRBD2. Germline V lookup: CDR1 SGDLS, CDR2 YYNGEE. The CDR3 loop spans 15 amino acids. J gave up 2 bases and V 3 bases, and 5 bases lay outside the gene matches. CDR3 in DNA: TGTGCCAGCAGCGGGTTAGCGGGGAACACAGATACGCAGTATTTT. Residues: CASSGLAGNTDTQYF.

V is TRBV23-1 and J is TRBJ1-1; D gene ambiguous. TRBV23-1 is an open reading frame whose function is uncertain. This CDR3 is 15 amino acids long. Trimming shortened V by 0 bases and J by 2 bases, and 10 bases separated the two germline ends. CDR3 sequence (DNA): TGCGCCAGCAGTCAATCGAATACAGATAACACTGAAGCTTTCTTT. Its protein is CASSQSNTDNTEAFF.

V is TRBV5-1 and J is TRBJ2-4; tentatively, D is TRBD2 (6 bases). The CDR3 extends over 15 amino acids. V was shortened by 0 bases and J by 11 bases, with 18 bases between the two germline ends. Germline V lookup: CDR1 SGHRS, CDR2 YFSETQ. The CDR3 loop is CASSLDPSAESVQYF. The CDR3 bases are TGCGCCAGCAGCTTGGATCCTAGCGCGGAAAGTGTTCAGTACTTC. Together with reference TRBV5-1 and TRBJ2-4, the CDR3 gives the full variable domain: KAGVTQTPRYLIKTRGQQVTLSCSPISGHRSVSWYQQTPGQGLQFLFEYFSETQRNKGNFPGRFSGRQFSNSRSEMNVSTLELGDSALYLCASSLDPSAESVQYFGAGTRLSVL.